Sequencing of this T cell receptor (beta chain) was carried out in a study of early T cells in non-severe SARS-CoV-2 infection. Study outcomes and limitations: VDJdb-based matching was biased toward anti-spike CD8 responses and missed private and CD4 specificities.

The protocol attached unique molecular identifiers to individual cDNA molecules. Each CDR3 protein gets one entry after TCRdb re-called the 5' RACE reads with MiXCR. The sample contains tens of thousands of distinct CDR3 sequences, under 15% of which appear only once. V gave up 6 bases and J gave up 4 bases; unmatched junction bases: 5. Germline V CDR1 and CDR2: MNHEY, SVGAGI. CDR3 length: 15 residues. Comments on this clonotype: Its specificity is unknown.

The V gene is TRBV6-5, the J gene TRBJ2-3; 12 bases agree with TRBD2. This clonotype was obtained from an adult who was a healthcare worker with PCR-confirmed SARS-CoV-2 infection or an uninfected control (not recorded which). The sample taken for sequencing was whole blood. DNA for the CDR3: TGTGCCAGCAGCCAAGGACTAGCGGGGTCAGATACGCAGTATTTT. Translated, it gives CASSQGLAGSDTQYF.